What follows are 21 T cell receptor beta chains derived from one specimen sequenced in a study of shared clonotypes between healthy human individuals. Here immunoSEQ multiplex PCR was the method, and the copy in TCRdb shows in-frame clones only, minus some. The sample lists about 1 million clones; around 78% were seen once. The sequenced sample consisted of memory CD4+ T cells from PBMCs. Described subset: CD45RA-negative fraction. These receptors were collected from a man younger than 35 in good health. Some clones in this sample may be carry-over from other donors' samples.

Concerning this clone: Other DNA sequences in this specimen translate into the identical CDR3. This chain links TRBV7-9 with TRBJ2-3; D remains ambiguous. This CDR3 contains 14 residues. Germline V CDR1 and CDR2: SEHNR, FQNEAQ (reference sequence). V was clipped by 1 base and J by 1 base, with 6 bases between them. The CDR3 sequence is CASSLVEGTDTQYF. The DNA of the CDR3 is TGTGCCAGCAGCTTAGTAGAGGGCACAGATACGCAGTATTTT.

The chain links TRBV19 to TRBJ1-5, with 12 bases that match TRBD1. V trimming: 6 bases; J trimming: 9 bases; junction bases outside the gene matches: 9. CDR1 and CDR2 (germline): LNHDA, SQIVND (reference sequence). This CDR3 spans 15 amino acids. CDR3 in DNA: TGTGCCAGTAGGACGGGACAGGGGGCCTCATGGCCCCAGCATTTT. It codes for CASRTGQGASWPQHF.

The chain has TRBV7-2 and TRBJ1-4; D not certain. V was clipped by 2 bases and J by 5 bases, with 9 bases between them. Germline lookup yields CDR1 SGHTA and CDR2 FQGNSA. CDR3 size: 14 residues. The DNA of the CDR3 is TGTGCCAGCAGCTTACGTCTAGGGAATGAAAAACTGTTTTTT. Translated, it gives CASSLRLGNEKLFF.

The rearrangement links TRBV7-9 to TRBJ2-7; the match to TRBD2 covers 9 bases. CDR1 and CDR2 from the germline V gene are SEHNR and FQNEAQ (reference sequence). Trimming took 5 bases from V and 0 from J; bases not matched to a gene: 5. This CDR3 contains 15 residues. The CDR3 DNA is TGTGCCAGCAGCCAACGACTAGCGGCCTCCTACGAGCAGTACTTC. It is translated as CASSQRLAASYEQYF.

For the CDR3, the DNA is TGCGCCAGCAGCACAATCAGGGGGAGTCGCACAGATACGCAGTATTTT. It translates to CASSTIRGSRTDTQYF. J is TRBJ2-3 and V is TRBV5-1; 7 positions match TRBD1. Trimming took 4 bases from V and 1 from J; bases not matched to a gene: 9. Germline V gene lookup returns CDR1 SGHRS and CDR2 YFSETQ. This CDR3 contains 16 residues.

A few counts support this clone. The chain employs TRBV10-3 and TRBJ2-1; D is ambiguous. This CDR3 has 12 residues. The V and J ends lost 0 bases and 8 bases respectively, with 5 bases between them. The germline V gene has CDR1 ENHRY and CDR2 SYGVKD. CDR3 protein: CAISESRDEQFF. The CDR3 region has the DNA TGTGCCATCAGTGAGTCACGAGATGAGCAGTTCTTC.

This rearrangement joins TRBV28 to TRBJ2-1; no firm D call. This CDR3 region has 14 residues. The germline gives CDR1 MDHEN, CDR2 SYDVKM. Trimming shortened V by 4 bases and J by 2 bases, and 9 bases separated the two germline ends. For the CDR3, the DNA is TGTGCCAGCAGTTACCCCGGAACCTACAATGAGCAGTTCTTC. It yields the protein CASSYPGTYNEQFF.

On this clone itself: This sample also contains other DNA sequences that code for the same CDR3. V is TRBV30 and J is TRBJ2-5; a weak D match, TRBD2 (6 bases). V was pared by 0 bases and J by 5 bases, with 10 bases between. There are 13 residues in the CDR3. The V gene's germline CDR1 is GTSNPN and CDR2 SVGIG (reference sequence). The CDR3 DNA reads as TGTGCCTGGAGTGTTTCGGGAGCGGAGACCCAGTACTTC. Translating it yields CAWSVSGAETQYF.

This rearrangement joins TRBV29-1 to TRBJ1-1; tentatively, D is TRBD1 (5 bases). The length of the CDR3 is 13 residues. V was cut by 3 bases and J by 9 bases, with 17 bases left in between. CDR1 SQVTM and CDR2 ANQGSEA come from the germline V gene. The CDR3 reads CSVDPSGGGKAFF. The DNA of the CDR3 is TGCAGCGTTGACCCTTCGGGGGGGGGAAAAGCTTTCTTT.

V and J are TRBV6-6 and TRBJ2-6; possibly TRBD1 for D (5 bases). CDR1 is MNHNY and CDR2 is SVGAGI in the germline V gene (reference sequence). V was pared by 6 bases and J by 2 bases, with 11 bases between. The CDR3 sequence is 15 residues long. CDR3 nucleotide sequence: TGTGCCAGCAGGACGTCAGGGACTGGGGCCAACGTCCTGACTTTC. This encodes CASRTSGTGANVLTF.

The chain joins TRBV7-2 to TRBJ2-3; 8 bases align to TRBD1. Germline V gene lookup returns CDR1 SGHTA and CDR2 FQGNSA. The CDR3 totals 15 residues. Trimming cost V 5 bases and J 2 bases; bases outside gene matches: 6. As DNA, the CDR3 is TGTGCCAGCAGCGCGAGACAGGGGACCACAGATACGCAGTATTTT. Its protein is CASSARQGTTDTQYF. The full variable domain, with the rest looked up from reference TRBV7-2 and TRBJ2-3, is GAGVSQSPSNKVTEKGKDVELRCDPISGHTALYWYRQSLGQGLEFLIYFQGNSAPDKSGLPSDRFSAERTGGSVSTLTIQRTQQEDSAVYLCASSARQGTTDTQYFGPGTRLTVL.

The chain has TRBV28 and TRBJ2-5; D is unresolved. CDR3 length: 16 amino acids. Trimming cost V 6 bases and J 5 bases, with 22 bases left between them. CDR1 is MDHEN, CDR2 SYDVKM, per germline. CDR3 nucleotide sequence: TGTGCCAGCAGCAATTCAGACGGCCTTAGATGGGAGACCCAGTACTTC. This codes for CASSNSDGLRWETQYF.

The rearrangement uses TRBV5-1 and TRBJ1-1; a weak D match, TRBD1 (5 bases). The length of the CDR3 is 15 residues. Germline lookup yields CDR1 SGHRS and CDR2 YFSETQ. With 4 bases removed from V and 1 base from J, the gap between germline ends came to 14 bases. CDR3: CASSVRLTGNTEAFF. The CDR3 DNA is TGCGCCAGCAGCGTTAGGCTAACAGGGAACACTGAAGCTTTCTTT.

The chain couples TRBV6-5 to TRBJ2-3; unclear D gene. Germline assignment: CDR1 MNHEY and CDR2 SVGAGI. Trimming removed 5 bases from V and 6 bases from J, with 9 bases in between. CDR3 length: 12 residues. DNA of the CDR3: TGTGCCAGCAGTCACCCCGGCGATACGCAGTATTTT. Protein: CASSHPGDTQYF.

The J gene is TRBJ1-5, the V gene TRBV18; no firm D call. CDR1 KGHSH and CDR2 LQKENI come from the germline V gene. Trimming took off 6 bases at V and 4 bases at J, with 10 bases between the two ends. The CDR3 sequence is 13 residues long. The CDR3 spells CASSLYVNQPQHF. The DNA of the CDR3 is TGTGCCAGCTCCCTTTATGTTAATCAGCCCCAGCATTTT.

The chain joins TRBV5-1 to TRBJ2-7, with D perhaps TRBD2 (5 bases). CDR3 length: 14 amino acids. The V end lost 4 bases, the J end lost 2 bases, and 13 bases lay between the germline ends. Germline V gene sequence: CDR1 SGHRS, CDR2 YFSETQ. The CDR3 protein is CASSPRDVTYEQYF. The CDR3 DNA reads as TGCGCCAGCAGCCCGAGGGATGTCACCTACGAGCAGTACTTC.

The chain links TRBV28 to TRBJ2-1; 14 bases fit TRBD2. CDR3 length equals 16 residues. Germline CDR1 is MDHEN and CDR2 is SYDVKM. Trimming cost V 3 bases and J 6 bases; bases outside gene matches: 4. Here the CDR3 reads CASSLSGTSGGNEQFF. The CDR3 region has the DNA TGTGCCAGCAGTTTGTCCGGGACTAGCGGGGGCAATGAGCAGTTCTTC.

In its sample, this clone was seen many times. The rearrangement uses TRBV19 and TRBJ2-2, with a weak D call TRBD1 (5 bases). The CDR3 is 14 residues long. Germline-derived CDR1 and CDR2 are LNHDA and SQIVND (reference sequence). V shed 10 bases and J shed 4 bases, with 16 bases lying between them. CDR3 nucleotides: TGTGCCACTGTAGGGGCGGCGCCCACCGGGGAGCTGTTTTTT. Translated: CATVGAAPTGELFF.

The chain links TRBV9 to TRBJ1-2; D possibly corresponds to TRBD1 (5 bases). Trimming took off 3 bases at V and 4 bases at J, with 19 bases between the two ends. Germline assignment: CDR1 SGDLS and CDR2 YYNGEE. The CDR3 runs 16 residues. For the CDR3, the DNA is TGTGCCAGCAGCGGGGGGAGCAGGGAGAAGGCCTATGGCTACACCTTC. It is translated as CASSGGSREKAYGYTF.

The genes are TRBV11-2 and TRBJ2-3; TRBD2 might be the D (6 bases). CDR1 and CDR2 (germline): SGHAT, FQNNGV. V was clipped by 5 bases and J by 6 bases, with 12 bases between them. This CDR3 region has 13 residues. The CDR3 region has the DNA TGTGCCAGCAGCGTAGGGAGGTTTGATACGCAGTATTTT. This translates into CASSVGRFDTQYF.

The chain recombines TRBV10-1 with TRBJ2-6, with TRBD1 identical over 7 bases. Per the germline V gene, CDR1 is WNHNN and CDR2 is SYGVQD (reference sequence). The CDR3 runs to 15 residues. V was clipped by 2 bases and J by 2 bases; unmatched bases: 0. CDR3 coding DNA: TGCGCCAGCAGTGAGGGACAGGCTGGGGCCAACGTCCTGACTTTC. This gives the protein CASSEGQAGANVLTF.